The 14 T cell receptor beta chains presented below share a single source sample, sequenced in a study of cytomegalovirus exposure and HLA in healthy donors. The PCR made use of 60 Vbeta and 13 Jbeta primers. Some clones are missing from TCRdb's copy, which holds only in-frame ones; the method was immunoSEQ multiplex PCR. The sample contains about 170,000 clones, 80% to 90% of which appear only once. The sequenced sample was PBMCs. All receptors come from a woman younger than 30 in good health and CMV-seronegative.

The V and J genes are TRBV5-1 and TRBJ2-2, with 11 bases matching TRBD2. Germline values: CDR1 SGHRS, CDR2 YFSETQ. V lost 4 bases to trimming and J lost 5 bases; unmatched junction nucleotides: 10. This CDR3 contains 17 residues. The CDR3 region is CASSTLLAGGGTGELFF. The CDR3 DNA follows: TGCGCCAGCAGCACACTCCTAGCGGGAGGAGGTACCGGGGAGCTGTTTTTT.

The sample holds a few counts of this clone. This chain links TRBV19 with TRBJ1-3; the D is unclear. V was pared by 2 bases and J by 5 bases, with 10 bases between. The germline gives CDR1 LNHDA, CDR2 SQIVND (reference sequence). This CDR3 is 14 amino acids long. CDR3 DNA: TGTGCCAGTAGTATAAGTCACAGTCGAAACACCATATATTTT. Translation gives CASSISHSRNTIYF. Using reference TRBV19 and TRBJ1-3 for the parts outside the CDR3, the full variable domain is DGGITQSPKYLFRKEGQNVTLSCEQNLNHDAMYWYRQDPGQGLRLIYYSQIVNDFQKGDIAEGYSVSREKKESFPLTVTSAQKNPTAFYLCASSISHSRNTIYFGEGSWLTVV.

This clone was detected only once. CDR3 sequence reads: CASSQALRTGKQFF. DNA for the CDR3: TGCGCCAGCAGCCAAGCACTCCGGACAGGGAAGCAGTTCTTC. The V gene is TRBV4-3, the J gene TRBJ2-1; 8 bases map to TRBD1. The CDR3 is made up of 14 amino acids. Germline assignment: CDR1 LGHNA and CDR2 YSLEER. Trimming cost V 1 base and J 11 bases; bases outside gene matches: 7.

The chain has TRBV30 and TRBJ2-7; 7 nucleotides line up with TRBD2. V trimming: 5 bases; J trimming: 2 bases; junction bases outside the gene matches: 0. The CDR3 runs to 11 residues. Germline assignment: CDR1 GTSNPN and CDR2 SVGIG (reference sequence). The CDR3 region has the DNA TGTGCCTGGGGGGGGGCCTACGAGCAGTACTTC. This encodes CAWGGAYEQYF. The full variable domain, rest sourced from reference TRBV30 and TRBJ2-7, is SQTIHQWPATLVQPVGSPLSLECTVEGTSNPNLYWYRQAAGRGLQLLFYSVGIGQISSEVPQNLSASRPQDRQFILSSKKLLLSDSGFYLCAWGGAYEQYFGPGTRLTVT.

For the CDR3, the DNA is TGCGCCAGCAGTCCTTCAACAGGGAAGGTATCCTACGAGCAGTACTTC. Amino acid sequence: CASSPSTGKVSYEQYF. This chain uses TRBV4-1 with TRBJ2-7; D is possibly TRBD1 (6 bases). Germline V gene sequence: CDR1 MGHRA, CDR2 YSYEKL. The V and J ends lost 6 bases and 1 base respectively, with 19 bases between them. The CDR3 has 16 residues.

The CDR3 loop is CASSLSPGTFLFEQYF. The DNA for the CDR3 is TGTGCCAGCAGCTTGTCGCCGGGGACATTCCTTTTCGAGCAGTACTTC. The gene calls are TRBV5-8 and TRBJ2-7; TRBD1 might be the D (6 bases). The germline V gene has CDR1 SGHTS and CDR2 YDEGEE. This CDR3 has 16 residues. V was trimmed by 1 base and J by 6 bases, leaving 20 bases between them.

This chain links TRBV4-1 with TRBJ2-1, with 8 bases identical to TRBD1. Germline CDR1 is MGHRA and CDR2 is YSYEKL. J lost 8 bases, V lost 4 bases, and 13 bases had no gene match. The CDR3 has 16 amino acids. CDR3 amino acids: CASSRTPGQEGDEQFF. Here the CDR3 DNA reads TGCGCCAGCAGCCGGACACCGGGACAGGAAGGCGATGAGCAGTTCTTC.

The chain carries TRBV5-6 and TRBJ1-2; D unresolved. Germline-derived CDR1 and CDR2 are SGHDT and YYEEEE. V was cut by 2 bases and J by 4 bases, with 24 bases left in between. The CDR3 covers 18 residues. The CDR3 coding sequence is TGTGCCAGCAGCTTATTGGAGTGGAACCGGAGGGAACCCTATGGCTACACCTTC. It yields the protein CASSLLEWNRREPYGYTF.

The chain is built from TRBV7-8 and TRBJ2-1, with D unclear. Trimming removed 2 bases at V and 0 bases at J, with 11 bases between. This CDR3 contains 16 residues. Germline values: CDR1 SGHVS, CDR2 FQNEAQ. This chain's CDR3 is CASSLMHRSSYNEQFF. CDR3 in DNA: TGTGCCAGCAGCTTAATGCACCGTAGCTCCTACAATGAGCAGTTCTTC.

The chain has TRBV27 and TRBJ2-1; the D is unclear. The CDR3 is 14 residues long. Trimming removed 3 bases at V and 0 bases at J, with 6 bases between. The germline CDR1 and CDR2 sequences are MNHEY and SMNVEV (reference sequence). CDR3 amino acids: CASSFRSSYNEQFF. The CDR3 nucleotides are TGTGCCAGCAGTTTTAGGAGCTCCTACAATGAGCAGTTCTTC.

The chain uses TRBV28 and TRBJ1-4, with D unclear. V dropped 5 bases and J dropped 7 bases, with 14 bases sitting between them. The CDR3 is 14 amino acids. CDR1 is MDHEN and CDR2 is SYDVKM in the germline V gene. The DNA of the CDR3 is TGTGCCAGCAGTCACGGGATCAGGCGTGAAAAACTGTTTTTT. This sequence encodes CASSHGIRREKLFF.

This clone showed up just once. The chain uses TRBV7-6 and TRBJ2-1; 9 positions match TRBD2. V dropped 4 bases and J dropped 5; count of bases not matched to a gene: 6. CDR1 is SGHVS and CDR2 is FNYEAQ in the germline V gene. There are 15 residues in the CDR3. In nucleotides, the CDR3 is TGTGCCAGCAGCTGGAGACTAGCGGCTGACAATGAGCAGTTCTTC. Its translation: CASSWRLAADNEQFF. The full variable domain, in which reference TRBV7-6 and TRBJ2-1 provide the parts outside the CDR3, is GAGVSQSPRYKVTKRGQDVALRCDPISGHVSLYWYRQALGQGPEFLTYFNYEAQQDKSGLPNDRFSAERPEGSISTLTIQRTEQRDSAMYRCASSWRLAADNEQFFGPGTRLTVL.

The gene calls are TRBV6-1 and TRBJ1-1; 7 bases are a match to TRBD1. The CDR3 is 15 residues long. CDR1 is MNHNS and CDR2 is SASEGT in the germline V gene. Trimming at V came to 8 bases and at J to 7 bases, leaving 16 bases not matched to a gene. The CDR3 coding sequence is TGTGCCAGCGAACCCTGGGGACAGATAGTAAATGAAGCTTTCTTT. This gives the protein CASEPWGQIVNEAFF.

The chain joins TRBV6-6 to TRBJ2-7; maybe TRBD2 (6 bases). Looked up from germline, CDR1 is MNHNY and CDR2 is SVGAGI (reference sequence). The CDR3 covers 13 residues. The V end was cut by 6 bases, the J end by 2 bases, with 11 bases between. DNA of the CDR3: TGTGCCAGCAGATCTAGCGAGACCTACGAGCAGTACTTC. Amino acid sequence: CASRSSETYEQYF.